This TCR beta chain is from a study of Ad26.COV2.S vaccination and SARS-CoV-2 variants. Sequenced by immunoSEQ multiplex PCR; TCRdb stores in-frame clones only, minus some. This sample has 350,000 to 600,000 clones; roughly nine tenths occur once, and the top ten carry 1.7%. Treatment described: about 20 received Ad26.COV2.S at low or high dose, single or two shots; 5 received placebo; per-sample allocation not given. The study sampled participants on day 63 after the first vaccine or placebo injection. This clone was seen only a few times. The antigen remains undetermined. The ends lost 4 bases at V and 6 bases at J; junction bases unmatched: 2. This CDR3 is 13 amino acids long. The germline gives CDR1 SGHDT, CDR2 YYEEEE. Findings and limits, study-wide: Substantial breadth was reportedly displayed by spike-specific CD8+ and CD4+ T cell responses after vaccination.

J is TRBJ1-5 and V is TRBV5-6; 9 bases line up with TRBD1. The sequencing here drew on peripheral blood, taken in a trial of Ad26.COV2.S vaccine versus placebo. The TCR comes from a person between 18 and 65 years old who received the Ad26.COV2.S COVID-19 vaccine or a placebo. CDR3 amino acids: CASSTTGGQPQHF. Here the CDR3 DNA reads TGTGCCAGCAGCACGACAGGGGGTCAGCCCCAGCATTTT.